This T cell receptor beta chain was recorded in a study of memory CD4+ T cells and cytomegalovirus serostatus. The table lists this clone with a few counts. Here immunoSEQ multiplex PCR was the method, and the copy in TCRdb shows in-frame clones only, minus some. The data show over 60,000 clones, 82% seen once. Single viable CD3+CD4+CD8-CD45RO+ cells were sorted as the memory CD4+ T cells. The sequencing input was memory CD4+ T cells from blood. The source of this sequence is an adult in good health and CMV-seronegative.

The CDR3 nucleotides are TGTGCCAGCAGTAATAACCAACGGGCTTATGGCTACACCTTC. Protein product: CASSNNQRAYGYTF. J is TRBJ1-2 and V is TRBV7-9; D unresolved. V was cut by 6 bases and J by 5 bases, with 16 bases left in between. CDR3 size: 14 residues. Per the germline V gene, CDR1 is SEHNR and CDR2 is FQNEAQ (reference sequence). The whole variable domain, filled in from reference TRBV7-9 and TRBJ1-2, reads DTGVSQNPRHKITKRGQNVTFRCDPISEHNRLYWYRQTLGQGPEFLTYFQNEAQLEKSRLLSDRFSAERPKGSFSTLEIQRTEQGDSAMYLCASSNNQRAYGYTFGSGTRLTVV.